A single sample is the source of the 19 T cell receptor beta chains below, sequenced in a study of T cell responses to AZD1222 COVID-19 vaccine. Generated by immunoSEQ multiplex PCR, the TCRdb table keeps only in-frame clones and is missing some. Among about 96,000 clones listed, roughly 89% were seen once. Specimen: peripheral blood, collected on day 0 of MenACWY control vaccination. The receptors were gathered from an adult in good health.

The chain links TRBV29-1 to TRBJ1-3, with unresolved D. V lost 5 bases to trimming and J lost 0 bases, with 5 bases between them. Germline CDR1 is SQVTM and CDR2 is ANQGSEA. The CDR3 consists of 12 residues. Written as DNA, the CDR3 is TGCAGCGTTCAAAGCTCTGGAAACACCATATATTTT. Protein sequence: CSVQSSGNTIYF. Together with reference TRBV29-1 and TRBJ1-3, the CDR3 gives the full variable domain: SAVISQKPSRDICQRGTSLTIQCQVDSQVTMMFWYRQQPGQSLTLIATANQGSEATYESGFVIDKFPISRPNLTFSTLTVSNMSPEDSSIYLCSVQSSGNTIYFGEGSWLTVV.

A remark on this clone: This CDR3 is also generated by other DNA sequences in the sample. The chain combines TRBV5-1 with TRBJ1-2; D not resolved. The germline gives CDR1 SGHRS, CDR2 YFSETQ. V was trimmed by 0 bases and J by 2 bases, leaving 5 bases between them. CDR3 length: 13 amino acids. CDR3 coding DNA: TGCGCCAGCAGCTTGGGGCAGAACTATGGCTACACCTTC. This codes for CASSLGQNYGYTF.

The chain combines TRBV12-3 or TRBV12-4 with TRBJ2-7, with no clear D. V lost 6 bases and J 1 base, leaving 4 bases between the germline ends. The CDR3 is 11 amino acids. CDR3 coding DNA: TGTGCCAGCAGCACGTCCTACGAGCAGTACTTC. This codes for CASSTSYEQYF.

The chain employs TRBV11-2 and TRBJ2-7, with a weak D call TRBD2 (5 bases). Deletions cut 6 bases from V and 5 bases from J, with 23 bases between. The germline V gene encodes CDR1 SGHAT and CDR2 FQNNGV. This CDR3 contains 16 residues. CDR3 coding DNA: TGTGCCAGCAGGTCTACACGCTCCCCTGTGGGAGACGAGCAGTACTTC. Protein sequence: CASRSTRSPVGDEQYF.

J is TRBJ1-2 and V is TRBV18; D is unresolved. The ends were cut back, 0 bases at V and 7 bases at J, with 12 bases in the middle. Germline V gene lookup returns CDR1 KGHSH and CDR2 LQKENI. The CDR3 has 14 residues. The CDR3 is CASSPPSFRSGYTF. As DNA, the CDR3 is TGTGCCAGCTCACCACCCAGCTTCAGATCTGGCTACACCTTC.

The chain has TRBV20-1 and TRBJ2-1; 12 nucleotides match TRBD2. In germline, CDR1 is DFQATT, CDR2 SNEGSKA (reference sequence). Unmatched junction bases numbered 7, after V lost 3 bases and J lost 7 bases. The CDR3 sequence is 15 residues long. Written as DNA, the CDR3 is TGCAGTGCTAGTTTTAGGACTAGCGGGACGAATGAGCAGTTCTTC. Amino acids: CSASFRTSGTNEQFF.

The V and J genes are TRBV11-2 and TRBJ1-1; D not certain. Looked up from germline, CDR1 is SGHAT and CDR2 is FQNNGV. Trimming left V 1 base short and J 3 bases short, with 6 bases between. CDR3 length: 13 residues. The CDR3 region is CASSLVADTEAFF. CDR3 coding DNA: TGTGCCAGCAGCTTAGTGGCTGACACTGAAGCTTTCTTT.

The gene calls are TRBV7-9 and TRBJ2-3, with D possibly called TRBD1 or TRBD2 (5 bases each). V lost 1 base, J lost 2 bases, and 13 bases lay in between. This CDR3 spans 16 amino acids. CDR1 and CDR2 (germline): SEHNR, FQNEAQ (reference sequence). CDR3 protein: CASSLGARGDTDTQYF. In nucleotides, the CDR3 is TGTGCCAGCAGCTTAGGCGCTAGAGGGGACACAGATACGCAGTATTTT.

The chain is built from TRBV18 and TRBJ1-2; D is perhaps TRBD1 (5 bases). The CDR3 is made up of 18 amino acids. The germline CDR1 and CDR2 sequences are KGHSH and LQKENI. V was clipped by 3 bases and J by 6 bases, with 26 bases between them. The CDR3 loop reads CASSPASTGTVGYHGYTF. As DNA, the CDR3 is TGTGCCAGCTCACCTGCCTCAACCGGGACGGTGGGCTACCATGGCTACACCTTC. Filled out from reference TRBV18 and TRBJ1-2, the complete variable domain reads NAGVMQNPRHLVRRRGQEARLRCSPMKGHSHVYWYRQLPEEGLKFMVYLQKENIIDESGMPKERFSAEFPKEGPSILRIQQVVRGDSAAYFCASSPASTGTVGYHGYTFGSGTRLTVV.

The gene calls are TRBV4-3 and TRBJ2-3; D is ambiguous. Germline lookup yields CDR1 LGHNA and CDR2 YSLEER. With 4 bases removed from V and 0 bases from J, the gap between germline ends came to 11 bases. The CDR3 covers 15 residues. The CDR3 spells CASSRTSGSTDTQYF. CDR3 nucleotide sequence: TGCGCCAGCAGCCGCACCTCCGGGAGCACAGATACGCAGTATTTT.

The rearrangement links TRBV5-1 to TRBJ1-5; D not resolved. The germline gives CDR1 SGHRS, CDR2 YFSETQ. This CDR3 contains 15 residues. Trimming cost V 4 bases and J 3 bases, with 14 bases left between them. This CDR3 is CASSRGGLDNQPQHF. CDR3 bases: TGCGCCAGCAGCCGGGGAGGGTTAGACAATCAGCCCCAGCATTTT. Full variable domain (rest looked up from reference TRBV5-1 and TRBJ1-5): KAGVTQTPRYLIKTRGQQVTLSCSPISGHRSVSWYQQTPGQGLQFLFEYFSETQRNKGNFPGRFSGRQFSNSRSEMNVSTLELGDSALYLCASSRGGLDNQPQHFGDGTRLSIL.

This chain links TRBV9 with TRBJ2-1, with 12 bases matching TRBD2. CDR3 length equals 16 residues. Per germline, CDR1 SGDLS and CDR2 YYNGEE. The V segment lost 5 bases and the J segment 5 bases; nucleotides outside the gene matches: 8. The CDR3 loop is CASSFELAGGHNEQFF. CDR3 coding DNA: TGTGCCAGCAGTTTCGAACTAGCGGGGGGTCACAATGAGCAGTTCTTC.

The V call is TRBV10-3, the J call TRBJ2-2; D might be TRBD1 (5 bases). The germline V gene has CDR1 ENHRY and CDR2 SYGVKD. Between the trimmed V and J ends, which lost 2 bases and 2 bases, there was a span of 12 bases. This CDR3 spans 16 amino acids. The CDR3 reads CAISEAGAGNTGELFF. Here the CDR3 DNA reads TGTGCCATCAGTGAGGCTGGGGCAGGAAACACCGGGGAGCTGTTTTTT.

The rearrangement joins TRBV7-9 to TRBJ2-7; 13 bases align to TRBD2. V trimming: 2 bases; J trimming: 3 bases; junction bases outside the gene matches: 4. Germline V gene sequence: CDR1 SEHNR, CDR2 FQNEAQ (reference sequence). This CDR3 has 16 amino acids. In DNA form, the CDR3 reads TGTGCCAGCAGCTTATCAGGACTAGCGGGGGACTACGAGCAGTACTTC. It specifies CASSLSGLAGDYEQYF.

The chain couples TRBV29-1 to TRBJ2-4; tentatively, D is TRBD1 or TRBD2 (6 bases each). The CDR3 is 13 residues long. Germline values: CDR1 SQVTM, CDR2 ANQGSEA. V gave up 4 bases and J gave up 2 bases, with 9 bases separating them. The CDR3 reads CSVAGGTKNIQYF. For the CDR3, the DNA is TGCAGCGTTGCCGGGGGCACCAAAAACATTCAGTACTTC.

The chain employs TRBV5-1 and TRBJ2-2; 7 positions agree with TRBD1. Germline-derived CDR1 and CDR2 are SGHRS and YFSETQ. The CDR3 totals 19 residues. The trim removed 1 base at V and 0 bases at J, leaving 12 bases unmatched. CDR3 sequence: CASSLPGQPSPTNTGELFF. CDR3 sequence (DNA): TGCGCCAGCAGCTTGCCGGGACAGCCCTCTCCGACGAACACCGGGGAGCTGTTTTTT.

This chain uses TRBV6-2 or TRBV6-3 with TRBJ2-7, with D unresolved. Germline CDR1 is MNHEY and CDR2 is SVGEGT. The CDR3 runs to 12 residues. Trimming shortened V by 2 bases and J by 4 bases, and 6 bases separated the two germline ends. CDR3: CASSYPRYEQYF. Written as DNA, the CDR3 is TGTGCCAGCAGTTACCCCAGGTACGAGCAGTACTTC.

V gene TRBV28 combines with J gene TRBJ1-4, with 10 bases that match TRBD1. Germline V gene lookup returns CDR1 MDHEN and CDR2 SYDVKM. After removal of 3 bases from V and 5 bases from J, the junction contained 3 bases not matched to a gene. This CDR3 has 15 amino acids. CDR3 DNA: TGTGCCAGCAGTTTTTTGGGACAGGGGAATGAAAAACTGTTTTTT. This encodes CASSFLGQGNEKLFF. The whole variable domain, remainder taken from reference TRBV28 and TRBJ1-4, is DVKVTQSSRYLVKRTGEKVFLECVQDMDHENMFWYRQDPGLGLRLIYFSYDVKMKEKGDIPEGYSVSREKKERFSLILESASTNQTSMYLCASSFLGQGNEKLFFGSGTQLSVL.

This chain links TRBV4-3 with TRBJ1-1; D remains ambiguous. The CDR3 is 15 residues long. V was cut by 0 bases and J by 1 base, with 9 bases left in between. Germline CDR1 and CDR2: LGHNA and YSLEER. This chain's CDR3 is CASSQDSAGNTEAFF. CDR3 nucleotide sequence: TGCGCCAGCAGCCAAGATTCTGCTGGGAACACTGAAGCTTTCTTT.